These 27 T cell receptor beta chains were sequenced from one sample in a study of early T cells in non-severe SARS-CoV-2 infection. TCRdb recomputed calls from the 5' RACE reads with MiXCR, one row per CDR3 protein. Seen here are approximately 70,000 distinct CDR3 sequences, roughly 12% observed once, and the top ten hold around 2.8%. The sample consisted of whole blood, taken at baseline. These receptors were collected from an adult who was a healthcare worker with PCR-confirmed SARS-CoV-2 infection or an uninfected control (not recorded which).

This clonotype was counted only a few times. The V gene is TRBV11-2, the J gene TRBJ2-7, with TRBD1 matching 7 bases. This CDR3 contains 13 residues. J lost 2 bases, V lost 5 bases, and 3 bases had no gene match. Germline-derived CDR1 and CDR2 are SGHAT and FQNNGV. The CDR3 DNA reads as TGTGCCAGCAGCCTACAGGGGACCTACGAGCAGTACTTC. This encodes CASSLQGTYEQYF.

This clonotype was detected a few times. The V gene is TRBV5-4, the J gene TRBJ2-2; 12 nucleotides agree with TRBD1. The junction had 9 bases not matched to a gene; V was cut back by 4 bases and J by 5 bases. This CDR3 has 17 residues. Germline CDR1 and CDR2: SGHNT and YYREEE (reference sequence). The CDR3 sequence: CASSPGTGGALTGELFF. The CDR3 DNA reads TGTGCCAGCAGCCCGGGGACAGGGGGCGCCCTGACCGGGGAGCTGTTTTTT.

The V and J genes are TRBV5-1 and TRBJ2-2; D tentatively fits TRBD1 or TRBD2 (5 bases each). Germline-derived CDR1 and CDR2 are SGHRS and YFSETQ. CDR3 size: 15 residues. Trimming took off 7 bases at V and 6 bases at J, with 19 bases between the two ends. In DNA form, the CDR3 reads TGCGCCAGCCACCCCGGGGACGTACACGCCGGGGAGCTGTTTTTT. Translated, it gives CASHPGDVHAGELFF.

This clonotype was found many times. The chain carries TRBV24-1 and TRBJ1-2; perhaps TRBD1 as D (6 bases). V was pared by 9 bases and J by 5 bases, with 12 bases between. Germline lookup yields CDR1 KGHDR and CDR2 SFDVKD. The CDR3 has 12 residues. CDR3 protein: CATRDNAYGYTF. DNA for the CDR3: TGTGCCACCCGGGACAACGCATATGGCTACACCTTC.

This chain uses TRBV12-3 or TRBV12-4 with TRBJ1-6, with 8 bases lining up with TRBD1. J gave up 6 bases and V 6 bases, and 7 bases lay outside the gene matches. CDR3 length: 15 amino acids. The CDR3 here is CASRARTGINSPLHF. The CDR3 DNA reads as TGTGCCAGCAGAGCGCGGACAGGGATTAATTCACCCCTCCACTTT.

This clonotype appeared a few times. The V and J genes are TRBV6-2 or TRBV6-3 and TRBJ2-3, with 12 bases that match TRBD2. Trimming at V came to 0 bases and at J to 5 bases, leaving 0 bases not matched to a gene. Germline V gene sequence: CDR1 MNHEY, CDR2 SVGEGT. This CDR3 region has 15 residues. DNA of the CDR3: TGTGCCAGCAGTTACTCGACTAGCGGGGGAGATACGCAGTATTTT. Encoded protein: CASSYSTSGGDTQYF.

Only a few counts were recorded for this clonotype. A read error may account for a junction end that differs from germline. This chain joins TRBV7-9 and TRBJ2-5; 8 bases line up with TRBD1. CDR3 length equals 15 residues. Per the germline V gene, CDR1 is SEHNR and CDR2 is FQNEAQ (reference sequence). The CDR3 is CASSLAQGAQGTQYF. The DNA for the CDR3 is TGTGCCAGCAGCTTAGCCCAGGGGGCGCAAGGGACCCAGTACTTC.

A few counts support this clonotype. The V gene is TRBV7-9, the J gene TRBJ2-7; D uncertain. From germline, CDR1 is SEHNR and CDR2 FQNEAQ (reference sequence). The CDR3 runs to 15 residues. V was shortened by 1 base and J by 5 bases, with 15 bases between the two germline ends. In nucleotides, the CDR3 is TGTGCCAGCAGCTTAGGGGCCCTGGTGGGGAACGAGCAGTACTTC. Its translation: CASSLGALVGNEQYF.

This clonotype was observed a few times. The CDR3 is CSASHGTGIETQYF. As DNA, the CDR3 is TGCAGTGCTAGTCATGGGACAGGGATAGAGACCCAGTACTTC. The rearrangement joins TRBV20-1 to TRBJ2-5; the match to TRBD1 covers 9 bases. The CDR3 has 14 residues. Germline CDR1 reads DFQATT; CDR2 reads SNEGSKA (reference sequence). After removal of 3 bases from V and 4 bases from J, the junction contained 6 bases not matched to a gene.

This clonotype was seen only a few times. The chain is built from TRBV29-1 and TRBJ2-6; maybe TRBD1 (6 bases). V was pared by 6 bases and J by 0 bases, with 12 bases between. Germline V gene sequence: CDR1 SQVTM, CDR2 ANQGSEA. The CDR3 is made up of 15 amino acids. The CDR3 sequence: CSVGQRRSGANVLTF. The CDR3 DNA reads TGCAGCGTCGGACAGCGCCGCTCTGGGGCCAACGTCCTGACTTTC.

This clonotype came up many times. The chain has TRBV11-3 and TRBJ2-3; possibly TRBD1 for D (5 bases). The V and J ends lost 1 base and 4 bases respectively, with 12 bases between them. The CDR3 length is 15 residues. Looked up from germline, CDR1 is SGHNT and CDR2 is YENEEA. CDR3: CASSLGGATPDTQYF. The DNA of the CDR3 is TGTGCCAGCAGCTTAGGTGGGGCCACTCCAGATACGCAGTATTTT.

This clonotype was observed many times. Written as DNA, the CDR3 is TGTGCCACCAGCAGCCTAGGCCCAGATACGCAGTATTTT. The encoded protein is CATSSLGPDTQYF. This rearrangement joins TRBV15 to TRBJ2-3; D remains ambiguous. V lost 3 bases, J lost 4 bases, and 8 bases lay in between. CDR1 and CDR2 (germline): LNHNV, YYDKDF (reference sequence). The CDR3 contains 13 residues.

V is TRBV28 and J is TRBJ2-6; possibly TRBD2 for D (5 bases). The CDR3 sequence is 16 residues long. Germline V gene sequence: CDR1 MDHEN, CDR2 SYDVKM. The V and J ends lost 2 bases and 0 bases respectively, with 8 bases between them. CDR3 sequence: CASSLNRGSGANVLTF. In DNA, the CDR3 is TGTGCCAGCAGTTTAAATCGGGGCTCTGGGGCCAACGTCCTGACTTTC.

This clonotype was found a few times. The chain joins TRBV20-1 to TRBJ1-5, with TRBD1 as a possible D gene (5 bases). Trimming removed 5 bases from V and 0 bases from J, with 11 bases in between. Germline loops: CDR1 DFQATT, CDR2 SNEGSKA (reference sequence). The CDR3 spans 14 residues. In nucleotides, the CDR3 is TGCAGTGCTCGGCAGGGTGGTAGCAATCAGCCCCAGCATTTT. Amino acid sequence: CSARQGGSNQPQHF.

The CDR3 coding sequence is TGCAGTGCTGGGGGCAACGAGCAGTACTTC. Translating gives CSAGGNEQYF. The gene calls are TRBV20-1 and TRBJ2-7, with D tentatively TRBD1 (6 bases). Germline CDR1 reads DFQATT; CDR2 reads SNEGSKA (reference sequence). The CDR3 loop spans 10 amino acids. Deletions cut 5 bases from V and 5 bases from J, with 7 bases between.

This clonotype appeared many times. J is TRBJ1-1 and V is TRBV24-1, with TRBD1 as a possible D gene (5 bases). The CDR3 has 13 amino acids. Germline CDR1 is KGHDR and CDR2 is SFDVKD. V lost 7 bases and J 0 bases, leaving 8 bases between the germline ends. Written as DNA, the CDR3 is TGTGCCACCAGAGGGGCGGTGAACACTGAAGCTTTCTTT. Encoded protein: CATRGAVNTEAFF.

This clonotype was detected only a few times. The CDR3 DNA sequence: TGTGCCAGCTCACCACCGACGCTAGCCAAAAACATTCAGTACTTC. As protein: CASSPPTLAKNIQYF. The chain combines TRBV18 with TRBJ2-4; D is unclear. This CDR3 region has 15 residues. The germline V and J ends were trimmed by 0 bases and 0 bases, with 6 bases remaining between them. Per germline, CDR1 KGHSH and CDR2 LQKENI.

This clonotype was observed many times. The J gene is TRBJ1-2, the V gene TRBV5-5; TRBD1 matches at 11 bases. The CDR3 is made up of 14 amino acids. V was pared by 3 bases and J by 8 bases, with 6 bases of the junction left unmatched. Germline V lookup: CDR1 SGHKS, CDR2 YYEKEE (reference sequence). The CDR3 nucleotides read TGTGCCAGCAGCTCCGGACAGGGGGCGCCCGGCTACACCTTC. Its protein is CASSSGQGAPGYTF.

In the case of this clonotype: Sequence at one end of the junction differs from germline and may be a read error. V and J are TRBV2 and TRBJ1-3; TRBD1 is a possible D gene (6 bases). The germline CDR1 and CDR2 sequences are SNHLY and FYNNEI. The CDR3 runs to 14 residues. The CDR3 protein is CASSQGRSGNTKYF. CDR3 coding DNA: TGTGCCAGCAGTCAGGGGCGCTCTGGAAACACCAAATATTTT.

The sample holds many counts of this clonotype. Here the CDR3 reads CASSLGRRNQPQHF. DNA for the CDR3: TGTGCCAGCAGTTTAGGACGGCGCAATCAGCCCCAGCATTTT. The chain has TRBV27 and TRBJ1-5; D not resolved. The CDR3 has 14 residues. V lost 2 bases and J 2 bases, leaving 7 bases between the germline ends. Looked up from germline, CDR1 is MNHEY and CDR2 is SMNVEV (reference sequence).

This clonotype has at least ten counts. J is TRBJ2-7 and V is TRBV5-1, with 8 bases lining up with TRBD1. The CDR3 contains 14 residues. V shed 4 bases and J 7 bases; nucleotides not matched to a gene: 10. The germline V gene has CDR1 SGHRS and CDR2 YFSETQ. The CDR3 here is CASSQLSRDREQYF. In DNA form, the CDR3 reads TGCGCCAGCAGCCAATTGTCCCGGGACAGGGAGCAGTACTTC.

This clonotype was counted at least ten times. This chain uses TRBV28 with TRBJ2-3, with unresolved D. The CDR3 totals 13 residues. Germline V gives CDR1 MDHEN, CDR2 SYDVKM. Trimming removed 5 bases at V and 6 bases at J, with 12 bases between. CDR3 residues: CASSRTPADTQYF. The CDR3 DNA follows: TGTGCCAGCAGTCGGACCCCGGCGGATACGCAGTATTTT.

A few counts support this clonotype. V is TRBV28 and J is TRBJ2-5, with TRBD1 matching over 9 bases. The V and J ends lost 5 bases and 2 bases, in that order; junction bases with no gene match: 3. The CDR3 spans 14 residues. CDR1 MDHEN and CDR2 SYDVKM come from the germline V gene. The CDR3: CASSRDREQETQYF. In nucleotides, the CDR3 is TGTGCCAGCAGTCGGGACAGGGAACAAGAGACCCAGTACTTC.

This clonotype was counted only a few times. The missing conserved phenylalanine or tryptophan at the end of this CDR3 makes a read error likely. Because the CDR3's place on the DNA is in doubt, the DNA is left out and the CDR3 is given as listed by TCRdb. The chain has TRBV29-1 and TRBJ2-1; the table's TRBD1 call for D was not verified on the DNA. The germline gives CDR1 SQVTM, CDR2 ANQGSEA. The CDR3 has 8 residues if both end residues are counted. CDR3 residues: CSVEDGGL.

This clonotype was counted many times. The V gene is TRBV28, the J gene TRBJ1-5; no firm D call. The V gene lost 10 bases and the J gene lost 4 bases, with 20 bases spanning the gap. The CDR3 totals 15 residues. Per the germline V gene, CDR1 is MDHEN and CDR2 is SYDVKM. CDR3 protein: CATDLALEANQPQHF. CDR3 DNA: TGTGCCACGGACCTTGCCCTCGAGGCAAATCAGCCCCAGCATTTT. Looking up the rest from reference TRBV28 and TRBJ1-5 gives the full variable domain: DVKVTQSSRYLVKRTGEKVFLECVQDMDHENMFWYRQDPGLGLRLIYFSYDVKMKEKGDIPEGYSVSREKKERFSLILESASTNQTSMYLCATDLALEANQPQHFGDGTRLSIL.

This clonotype was observed a handful of times. V gene TRBV19 combines with J gene TRBJ2-4; TRBD2 matches 7 bases. The CDR3 loop spans 13 amino acids. Per the germline V gene, CDR1 is LNHDA and CDR2 is SQIVND (reference sequence). The ends lost 1 base at V and 8 bases at J; junction bases unmatched: 2. The CDR3 DNA reads as TGTGCCAGTAGTATAGCGGGGGGAGACATTCAGTACTTC. This sequence encodes CASSIAGGDIQYF.

This chain connects TRBV29-1 to TRBJ2-2; D is perhaps TRBD1 or TRBD2 (5 bases each). This CDR3 spans 16 amino acids. Germline V gives CDR1 SQVTM, CDR2 ANQGSEA. V was cut by 7 bases and J by 4 bases, with 22 bases left in between. The CDR3 spells CSATGLPSVSTGELFF. The CDR3 DNA sequence: TGCAGCGCCACGGGGCTGCCGAGTGTGAGCACCGGGGAGCTGTTTTTT.